The 27 T cell receptor beta chains below come from one sample, sequenced in a study of blood T cell repertoires in COVID-19 (dated by TCRdb to the early 2020s). Receptor libraries were prepared by the immunoSEQ multiplex PCR assay. TCRdb obtained this table from immuneACCESS and retained in-frame rearrangements with V and J assigned. These tables miss some clones; where compared with another copy, unresolved V genes account for less than half of the shortfall, and the remainder is unexplained. In this sample the table shows some 250,000 clones, roughly 85% of which occur a single time. The ten top clones hold 2.5% to 3.5% of the sample. Sequences were obtained from peripheral blood. The receptor set was obtained from a woman younger than 35 with acute or convalescent COVID-19.

V is TRBV20-1 and J is TRBJ2-7; 9 bases align to TRBD1. J was trimmed by 2 bases and V by 3 bases; bases with no gene match: 5. This CDR3 has 14 residues. CDR1 and CDR2 from the germline V gene are DFQATT and SNEGSKA (reference sequence). In nucleotides, the CDR3 is TGCAGTGCTAGTGGGACAGGGAACACCTACGAGCAGTACTTC. Its translation is CSASGTGNTYEQYF.

A remark on this clone: Other DNA sequences in this sample translate to the same CDR3. V usage is TRBV20-1 and J usage is TRBJ1-2; no firm D call. V was pared by 3 bases and J by 4 bases, with 6 bases between. Germline V lookup: CDR1 DFQATT, CDR2 SNEGSKA (reference sequence). CDR3 length: 11 residues. CDR3 region: CSARLSYGYTF. The CDR3 DNA reads TGCAGTGCTAGGCTCAGCTATGGCTACACCTTC.

The genes are TRBV7-2 and TRBJ2-7; D ambiguous. Per the germline V gene, CDR1 is SGHTA and CDR2 is FQGNSA. Trimming left V 3 bases short and J 0 bases short, with 6 bases between. The CDR3 sequence is 13 residues long. As DNA, the CDR3 is TGTGCCAGCAGCTTCTTTAGCTCCTACGAGCAGTACTTC. Protein: CASSFFSSYEQYF.

The chain recombines TRBV5-1 with TRBJ2-6; TRBD1 might be the D (5 bases). Germline-derived CDR1 and CDR2 are SGHRS and YFSETQ. Trimming took 2 bases from V and 2 from J, leaving 8 bases between them. The CDR3 totals 15 residues. CDR3 sequence reads: CASSLQVTGANVLTF. CDR3 DNA sequence: TGCGCCAGCAGCTTACAGGTGACTGGGGCCAACGTCCTGACTTTC.

This chain connects TRBV28 to TRBJ1-1; 9 positions match TRBD1. The ends lost 1 base at V and 6 bases at J; junction bases unmatched: 15. Germline V gives CDR1 MDHEN, CDR2 SYDVKM. The CDR3 contains 18 residues. The CDR3 DNA is TGTGCCAGCAGTTTATATTACTGGGACAGGGCACGCGGGCCTGAAGCTTTCTTT. Protein sequence: CASSLYYWDRARGPEAFF.

The chain employs TRBV7-9 and TRBJ1-2; 9 bases are shared with TRBD1. Looked up from germline, CDR1 is SEHNR and CDR2 is FQNEAQ (reference sequence). The CDR3 extends over 16 amino acids. V lost 2 bases and J lost 6; bases outside the gene matches: 10. CDR3 amino acids: CASSLSPGTGIHGYTF. CDR3 bases: TGTGCCAGCAGCTTAAGCCCCGGGACAGGGATCCATGGCTACACCTTC.

This rearrangement joins TRBV6-2 or TRBV6-3 to TRBJ1-2, with D perhaps matching TRBD1 (5 bases). Deletions cut 5 bases from V and 4 bases from J, with 8 bases between. The germline CDR1 and CDR2 sequences are MNHEY and SVGEGT. This CDR3 region has 12 residues. The CDR3 loop is CASSLTGYGYTF. The CDR3 DNA follows: TGTGCCAGCAGTCTAACAGGCTATGGCTACACCTTC.

V and J are TRBV18 and TRBJ2-3; TRBD2 is a possible D gene (6 bases). The CDR3 is made up of 15 amino acids. Trimming stripped 3 bases from V and 0 bases from J, with 10 bases between. The germline gives CDR1 KGHSH, CDR2 LQKENI. The CDR3 DNA is TGTGCCAGCTCACCTAGCGGTACGAGCACAGATACGCAGTATTTT. Its translation: CASSPSGTSTDTQYF.

V and J are TRBV6-5 and TRBJ2-3; 7 nucleotides agree with TRBD2. The CDR3 has 16 residues. V lost 4 bases, J lost 3 bases, and 10 bases stayed unmatched. The germline gives CDR1 MNHEY, CDR2 SVGAGI. CDR3 sequence reads: CASSSGGAGKTDTQYF. The DNA for the CDR3 is TGTGCCAGCAGTTCCGGGGGAGCGGGGAAGACAGATACGCAGTATTTT.

This chain links TRBV7-2 with TRBJ1-6, with D possibly being TRBD1 (5 bases). The germline V and J ends were trimmed by 4 bases and 5 bases, with 12 bases remaining between them. CDR3 length: 15 residues. The germline V gene has CDR1 SGHTA and CDR2 FQGNSA. The CDR3 DNA sequence: TGTGCCAGCAGCTCCTGGACAAGACATAATTCACCCCTCCACTTT. The encoded protein is CASSSWTRHNSPLHF.

The DNA for the CDR3 is TGCAGTGCTAGTCGACTTTTGGGTCAGCCCCAGCATTTT. Residues: CSASRLLGQPQHF. The chain links TRBV20-1 to TRBJ1-5; D gene uncertain. Germline values: CDR1 DFQATT, CDR2 SNEGSKA (reference sequence). The CDR3 loop spans 13 amino acids. V lost 3 bases and J 6 bases, leaving 12 bases between the germline ends.

This rearrangement joins TRBV19 to TRBJ1-2; a possible D gene is TRBD1 (5 bases). Trimming left V 6 bases short and J 0 bases short, with 17 bases between. Germline V gene data show CDR1 as LNHDA and CDR2 as SQIVND (reference sequence). The CDR3 loop spans 16 amino acids. CDR3 sequence (DNA): TGTGCCAGTAGGGCCATTTACGGGGGAGCTAACTATGGCTACACCTTC. Its protein is CASRAIYGGANYGYTF.

This clone has a handful of counts. This chain links TRBV10-2 with TRBJ1-2; D might be TRBD1 (6 bases). V lost 0 bases to trimming and J lost 6 bases, with 14 bases between them. CDR1 is WSHSY, CDR2 SAAADI, per germline. The CDR3 runs to 15 residues. The CDR3 DNA sequence: TGCGCCAGCAGTGAGTCAGGTTGGCAGGGGAATGGCTACACCTTC. Its protein product is CASSESGWQGNGYTF.

This CDR3 is CASSSSGRGEKLFF. The CDR3 nucleotides are TGTGCCAGCAGCTCATCGGGCAGGGGCGAAAAACTGTTTTTT. J is TRBJ1-4 and V is TRBV7-9; D possibly corresponds to TRBD1 (6 bases). The germline V gene has CDR1 SEHNR and CDR2 FQNEAQ (reference sequence). This CDR3 region has 14 residues. V lost 4 bases to trimming and J lost 8 bases, with 14 bases between them.

The chain uses TRBV7-6 and TRBJ1-5; D gene ambiguous. There are 16 residues in the CDR3. Between the trimmed V and J ends, which lost 5 bases and 3 bases, there was a span of 17 bases. Germline lookup yields CDR1 SGHVS and CDR2 FNYEAQ. Here the CDR3 reads CASSPRPHSLNQPQHF. The CDR3 coding sequence is TGTGCCAGCAGCCCCCGCCCGCACAGCCTCAATCAGCCCCAGCATTTT.

This sequence joins TRBV28 and TRBJ1-1; D perhaps matches TRBD1 (5 bases). The CDR3 extends over 18 amino acids. CDR1 and CDR2 from the germline V gene are MDHEN and SYDVKM. Trimming left V 2 bases short and J 0 bases short, with 19 bases between. CDR3 bases: TGTGCCAGCAGTTTACAAATTGGGAGGGGACCCATGAACACTGAAGCTTTCTTT. It yields the protein CASSLQIGRGPMNTEAFF.

This chain uses TRBV18 with TRBJ1-5; TRBD1 matches at 9 bases. CDR1 and CDR2 from the germline V gene are KGHSH and LQKENI. The CDR3 is made up of 15 amino acids. J lost 9 bases, V lost 1 base, and 7 bases had no gene match. CDR3 sequence (DNA): TGTGCCAGCTCACCACTGGGACAGGGTAACCGGCCCCAGCATTTT. Protein: CASSPLGQGNRPQHF.

The CDR3 loop reads CASSADRGTRNPYEQYF. The CDR3 nucleotides read TGTGCCAGCAGCGCAGACAGGGGTACTCGGAACCCTTACGAGCAGTACTTC. The V and J genes are TRBV13 and TRBJ2-7; the match to TRBD1 covers 8 bases. CDR1 PRHDT and CDR2 FYEKMQ come from the germline V gene (reference sequence). J gave up 4 bases and V 5 bases, and 16 bases lay outside the gene matches. The CDR3 sequence is 17 residues long.

This sequence joins TRBV7-2 and TRBJ2-7, with TRBD2 as a possible D gene (5 bases). The CDR3 consists of 13 residues. V was shortened by 5 bases and J by 2 bases, with 10 bases between the two germline ends. CDR1 SGHTA and CDR2 FQGNSA come from the germline V gene. Here the CDR3 reads CASSEGTTYEQYF. CDR3 sequence (DNA): TGTGCCAGCAGCGAGGGAACGACCTACGAGCAGTACTTC. Drawing the rest from reference TRBV7-2 and TRBJ2-7, the complete variable domain is GAGVSQSPSNKVTEKGKDVELRCDPISGHTALYWYRQSLGQGLEFLIYFQGNSAPDKSGLPSDRFSAERTGGSVSTLTIQRTQQEDSAVYLCASSEGTTYEQYFGPGTRLTVT.

The J gene is TRBJ2-1, the V gene TRBV12-2; TRBD2, as called in the table, went unchecked against the DNA. TRBV12-2 is a pseudogene. The CDR3 consists of 15 residues. CDR3 loop: CASRLFLVGSQEQFF. DNA for the CDR3: TGTGCAAGTCGCTTGTTCCTAGTTGGGTCCCAGGAGCAGTTCTTC.

This clone was observed a single time. CDR3 nucleotides: TGTGCCAGCAGTTATGGGACAGGGATTCCAGATACGCAGTATTTT. Protein sequence: CASSYGTGIPDTQYF. This chain links TRBV6-2 or TRBV6-3 with TRBJ2-3; 9 nucleotides line up with TRBD1. The CDR3 is 15 residues long. Germline V gene lookup returns CDR1 MNHEY and CDR2 SVGEGT. The V and J ends lost 3 bases and 4 bases, in that order; junction bases with no gene match: 5.

The chain recombines TRBV10-2 with TRBJ1-2, with a weak D call TRBD1 (6 bases). The CDR3 contains 17 residues. The germline V and J ends were trimmed by 0 bases and 8 bases, with 22 bases remaining between them. CDR1 is WSHSY, CDR2 SAAADI, per germline. The chain's CDR3 is CASSESAPRQVSGGYTF. The CDR3 DNA reads TGCGCCAGCAGTGAGTCGGCCCCTAGACAGGTATCAGGGGGCTACACCTTC.

The V and J genes are TRBV6-5 and TRBJ2-7, with a weak D call TRBD1 (5 bases). Deletions cut 6 bases from V and 3 bases from J, with 15 bases between. The CDR3 covers 14 residues. Germline-derived CDR1 and CDR2 are MNHEY and SVGAGI. DNA for the CDR3: TGTGCCAGCAGACCGCAGGGCCTCCACTACGAGCAGTACTTC. It specifies CASRPQGLHYEQYF.

This sequence joins TRBV7-3 and TRBJ2-7, with TRBD2 identical over 10 bases. V lost 2 bases to trimming and J lost 4 bases; unmatched junction nucleotides: 5. Germline CDR1 and CDR2: SGHTA and FQGTGA. The CDR3 length is 15 residues. CDR3 amino acids: CASSLLPSGRYEQYF. DNA for the CDR3: TGTGCCAGCAGCTTACTGCCTAGCGGGAGATACGAGCAGTACTTC. The whole variable domain, remainder taken from reference TRBV7-3 and TRBJ2-7, is GAGVSQTPSNKVTEKGKYVELRCDPISGHTALYWYRQSLGQGPEFLIYFQGTGAADDSGLPNDRFFAVRPEGSVSTLKIQRTERGDSAVYLCASSLLPSGRYEQYFGPGTRLTVT.

J is TRBJ2-5 and V is TRBV18; possibly TRBD2 for D (5 bases). V was pared by 4 bases and J by 0 bases, with 18 bases between. In germline, CDR1 is KGHSH, CDR2 LQKENI. The CDR3 spans 17 residues. Written as DNA, the CDR3 is TGTGCCAGCTCACAAGCTTTTAGCGACCCGTACCAAGAGACCCAGTACTTC. This encodes CASSQAFSDPYQETQYF.

This clone was detected only once. This chain links TRBV19 with TRBJ2-7, with D possibly TRBD2 on 6 matching bases. Per the germline V gene, CDR1 is LNHDA and CDR2 is SQIVND (reference sequence). Trimming took 5 bases from V and 3 from J, leaving 14 bases between them. The CDR3 spans 14 residues. The CDR3 protein is CASSPPRRVYEQYF. CDR3 coding DNA: TGTGCCAGTAGTCCCCCGAGGAGGGTCTACGAGCAGTACTTC.

The CDR3 nucleotides are TGTGCCAGCAGTACGCCCGGTACGGGGAACCAGCCCCAGCATTTT. It is translated as CASSTPGTGNQPQHF. The chain links TRBV28 to TRBJ1-5; D remains ambiguous. V lost 5 bases and J lost 7, with 18 bases in between. Germline-derived CDR1 and CDR2 are MDHEN and SYDVKM. CDR3 length equals 15 residues.